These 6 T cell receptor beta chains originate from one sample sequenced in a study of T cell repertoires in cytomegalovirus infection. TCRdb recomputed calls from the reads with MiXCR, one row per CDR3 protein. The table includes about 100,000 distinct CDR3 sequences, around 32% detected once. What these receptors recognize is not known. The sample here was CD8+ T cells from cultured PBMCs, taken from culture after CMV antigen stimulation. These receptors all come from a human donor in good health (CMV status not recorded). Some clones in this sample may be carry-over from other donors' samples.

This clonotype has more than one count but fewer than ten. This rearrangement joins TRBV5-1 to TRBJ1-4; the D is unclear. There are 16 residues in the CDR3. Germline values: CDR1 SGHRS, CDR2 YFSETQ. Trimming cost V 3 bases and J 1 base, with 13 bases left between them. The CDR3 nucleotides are TGCGCCAGCAGCTCCGCGTTGTCAGGAACTAATGAAAAACTGTTTTTT. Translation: CASSSALSGTNEKLFF.

The CDR3 DNA reads TGTGCCAGCAGCTTAGTGACGGCATATGCGGAGCAGTACTTC. It specifies CASSLVTAYAEQYF. The chain couples TRBV7-9 to TRBJ2-7; D is ambiguous. Trimming cost V 1 base and J 7 bases, with 14 bases left between them. CDR1 and CDR2 (germline): SEHNR, FQNEAQ (reference sequence). The CDR3 covers 14 residues.

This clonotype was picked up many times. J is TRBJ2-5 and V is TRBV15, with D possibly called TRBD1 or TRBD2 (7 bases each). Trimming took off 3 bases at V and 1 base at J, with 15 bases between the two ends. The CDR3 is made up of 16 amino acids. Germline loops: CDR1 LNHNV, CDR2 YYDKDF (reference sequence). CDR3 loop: CATSRSGGGSQETQYF. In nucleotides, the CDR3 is TGTGCCACCAGCAGGTCAGGGGGGGGAAGCCAAGAGACCCAGTACTTC.

The CDR3 here is CASSYSNGGTEAFF. The CDR3 DNA reads as TGTGCCAGCAGTTACTCAAATGGAGGCACTGAAGCTTTCTTT. The chain links TRBV6-5 to TRBJ1-1; D is undetermined. Germline values: CDR1 MNHEY, CDR2 SVGAGI. Trimming took off 0 bases at V and 4 bases at J, with 9 bases between the two ends. The CDR3 sequence is 14 residues long.

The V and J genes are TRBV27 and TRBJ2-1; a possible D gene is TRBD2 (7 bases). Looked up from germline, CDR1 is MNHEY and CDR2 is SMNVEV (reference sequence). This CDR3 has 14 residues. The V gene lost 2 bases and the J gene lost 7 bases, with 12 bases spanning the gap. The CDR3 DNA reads TGTGCCAGCAGTTTACCGGGGGGCCTGAATGAGCAGTTCTTC. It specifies CASSLPGGLNEQFF.

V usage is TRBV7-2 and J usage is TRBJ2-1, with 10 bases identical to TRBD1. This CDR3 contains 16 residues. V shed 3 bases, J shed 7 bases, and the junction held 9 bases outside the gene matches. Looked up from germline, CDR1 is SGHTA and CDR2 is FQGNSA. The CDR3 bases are TGTGCCAGCAGCTTTAGGGACAGGGGCCCCCAAAATGAGCAGTTCTTC. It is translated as CASSFRDRGPQNEQFF.